Presented here are 25 T cell receptor beta chains from one specimen sequenced in a study of T cells in Graves' hyperthyroidism and ophthalmopathy. Amplified regions were TCR beta CDR3 sequences from RNA transcripts. The TCR CDR3 was amplified in a first-round RT-PCR using the HTBI primer set. One entry per CDR3 protein, called by TCRdb with MiXCR from the multiplex PCR reads. The data contain hundreds of thousands of distinct CDR3 sequences, more than 11% of them singletons. The sample consisted of blood. These receptors came from a young woman with Graves' hyperthyroidism that later progressed to Graves' ophthalmopathy.

There are a few counts of this clonotype. This sequence joins TRBV20-1 and TRBJ2-2, with D uncertain. V was clipped by 3 bases and J by 5 bases, with 7 bases between them. The CDR3 is 12 residues long. Looked up from germline, CDR1 is DFQATT and CDR2 is SNEGSKA (reference sequence). Here the CDR3 DNA reads TGCAGTGCTAGTGTCGGGACCGGGGAGCTGTTTTTT. This codes for CSASVGTGELFF.

Many counts were recorded for this clonotype. This rearrangement joins TRBV11-2 to TRBJ2-3; 7 nucleotides line up with TRBD1. The CDR3 is 15 amino acids. CDR1 is SGHAT and CDR2 is FQNNGV in the germline V gene. After removal of 5 bases from V and 7 bases from J, the junction contained 12 bases not matched to a gene. In nucleotides, the CDR3 is TGTGCCAGCAGCCCCCGGAGAGGGGGCATGTATACGCAGTATTTT. This gives the protein CASSPRRGGMYTQYF.

This clonotype was observed many times. CDR3 bases: TGTGCCATCAAACCGGGACTAGAGTATCGAGAGCAGTACTTC. It codes for CAIKPGLEYREQYF. V gene TRBV10-3 combines with J gene TRBJ2-7; 8 bases are shared with TRBD2. V shed 7 bases, J shed 7 bases, and the junction held 12 bases outside the gene matches. The CDR3 consists of 14 residues. Germline V gene lookup returns CDR1 ENHRY and CDR2 SYGVKD.

This clonotype was picked up many times. The chain carries TRBV18 and TRBJ1-5; D is ambiguous. Trimming removed 3 bases from V and 1 base from J, with 7 bases in between. CDR1 is KGHSH and CDR2 is LQKENI in the germline V gene. The CDR3 has 14 amino acids. The CDR3 DNA is TGTGCCAGCTCACCGGGCGGAAGCAATCAGCCCCAGCATTTT. Translated, it gives CASSPGGSNQPQHF.

At least ten counts were recorded for this clonotype. The chain is built from TRBV2 and TRBJ2-2; D may correspond to TRBD1 or TRBD2 (6 bases each). The length of the CDR3 is 15 residues. V lost 7 bases to trimming and J lost 4 bases, with 16 bases between them. Germline CDR1 and CDR2: SNHLY and FYNNEI. CDR3 sequence reads: CASTRGGGGTGELFF. DNA of the CDR3: TGTGCCAGCACCCGAGGAGGAGGGGGCACCGGGGAGCTGTTTTTT.

The table lists this clonotype with many counts. This chain uses TRBV3-1 with TRBJ1-5, with D unresolved. The V end was cut by 0 bases, the J end by 9 bases, with 6 bases between. The CDR3 is made up of 12 amino acids. Germline CDR1 is LGHDT and CDR2 is YNNKEL (reference sequence). As DNA, the CDR3 is TGTGCCAGCAGCCAAGAAGGACTGCCCCAGCATTTT. Its translation is CASSQEGLPQHF. Based on the CDR3 plus reference TRBV3-1 and TRBJ1-5, the full variable domain is DTAVSQTPKYLVTQMGNDKSIKCEQNLGHDTMYWYKQDSKKFLKIMFSYNNKELIINETVPNRFSPKSPDKAHLNLHINSLELGDSAVYFCASSQEGLPQHFGDGTRLSIL.

This clonotype was seen ten or more times. The rearrangement uses TRBV27 and TRBJ1-5; D may be TRBD1 (5 bases). The CDR3 is made up of 16 amino acids. Germline-derived CDR1 and CDR2 are MNHEY and SMNVEV (reference sequence). With 2 bases removed from V and 1 base from J, the gap between germline ends came to 12 bases. The DNA of the CDR3 is TGTGCCAGCAGTTTAAGGGGAGCCTTAAGCAATCAGCCCCAGCATTTT. Amino acid sequence: CASSLRGALSNQPQHF.

This clonotype was counted at least ten times. CDR3 sequence: CASSFQQGTDTQYF. The CDR3 DNA reads TGTGCCAGCAGTTTCCAGCAGGGCACAGATACGCAGTATTTT. The V call is TRBV12-3 or TRBV12-4, the J call TRBJ2-3; D not certain. The CDR3 consists of 14 residues. Trimming pared 3 bases from V and 1 base from J, leaving 8 bases between.

This clonotype was observed many times. The chain recombines TRBV29-1 with TRBJ1-1; D is uncertain. V was clipped by 4 bases and J by 1 base, with 7 bases between them. The germline gives CDR1 SQVTM, CDR2 ANQGSEA. The CDR3 is 12 amino acids. The CDR3 DNA reads as TGCAGCGTTGTTGAGGGGAACACTGAAGCTTTCTTT. It encodes CSVVEGNTEAFF.

The CDR3: CASSYSASNLYEQFF. CDR3 nucleotides: TGTGCCAGCAGTTACTCAGCTAGCAACCTCTATGAGCAGTTCTTC. V gene TRBV6-5 combines with J gene TRBJ2-1; perhaps TRBD2 as D (5 bases). Trimming left V 0 bases short and J 8 bases short, with 14 bases between. The germline V gene has CDR1 MNHEY and CDR2 SVGAGI. This CDR3 contains 15 residues.

This clonotype appeared many times. The V and J genes are TRBV29-1 and TRBJ2-7; 11 nucleotides line up with TRBD2. The germline V gene has CDR1 SQVTM and CDR2 ANQGSEA. The CDR3 covers 15 residues. V was clipped by 6 bases and J by 3 bases; unmatched bases: 10. DNA for the CDR3: TGCAGCGTGAAGAAGACTAGCGGGGAAGTCTACGAGCAGTACTTC. Residues: CSVKKTSGEVYEQYF.

The table lists this clonotype with many counts. The V call is TRBV7-9, the J call TRBJ2-3; perhaps TRBD2 as D (6 bases). Germline values: CDR1 SEHNR, CDR2 FQNEAQ (reference sequence). V was trimmed by 1 base and J by 8 bases, leaving 19 bases between them. The CDR3 loop spans 16 amino acids. CDR3: CASSLGGLTNGATQYF. CDR3 DNA: TGTGCCAGCAGCTTAGGCGGACTAACTAATGGGGCTACGCAGTATTTT. Using reference TRBV7-9 and TRBJ2-3 for the parts outside the CDR3, the full variable domain is DTGVSQNPRHKITKRGQNVTFRCDPISEHNRLYWYRQTLGQGPEFLTYFQNEAQLEKSRLLSDRFSAERPKGSFSTLEIQRTEQGDSAMYLCASSLGGLTNGATQYFGPGTRLTVL.

This clonotype occurred many times. V is TRBV10-3 and J is TRBJ2-6; the D is unclear. The CDR3 has 17 residues. Trimming took off 3 bases at V and 2 bases at J, with 14 bases between the two ends. In germline, CDR1 is ENHRY, CDR2 SYGVKD. CDR3 loop: CAISDVVGAPGANVLTF. The CDR3 region has the DNA TGTGCCATCAGTGACGTAGTGGGTGCCCCTGGGGCCAACGTCCTGACTTTC.

On this clonotype: This clone may be a read error of a much larger clone one base away. The chain carries TRBV14 and TRBJ2-1, with D perhaps matching TRBD1 (5 bases). V was pared by 2 bases and J by 2 bases, with 10 bases between. Germline V gives CDR1 SGHDN, CDR2 FVKESK. The CDR3 sequence is 15 residues long. CDR3 nucleotide sequence: TGTGCCAGCAGCCAATTGGTACAGGCCTACAATGAGCAGTTCTTC. Translating it yields CASSQLVQAYNEQFF.

The V call is TRBV7-8, the J call TRBJ2-1; 14 bases match TRBD2. CDR1 and CDR2 (germline): SGHVS, FQNEAQ. Trimming cost V 4 bases and J 4 bases; bases outside gene matches: 6. The CDR3 contains 17 residues. The CDR3 sequence is CASSSRTSGRLYNEQFF. The CDR3 DNA reads as TGTGCCAGCAGCTCCCGGACTAGCGGGAGGCTTTACAATGAGCAGTTCTTC. The full variable domain, its missing parts supplied by reference TRBV7-8 and TRBJ2-1, is GAGVSQSPRYKVAKRGQDVALRCDPISGHVSLFWYQQALGQGPEFLTYFQNEAQLDKSGLPSDRFFAERPEGSVSTLKIQRTQQEDSAVYLCASSSRTSGRLYNEQFFGPGTRLTVL.

This clonotype was seen repeatedly, ten times or more. The genes are TRBV30 and TRBJ1-1, with D unresolved. Per the germline V gene, CDR1 is GTSNPN and CDR2 is SVGIG (reference sequence). The CDR3 has 13 amino acids. The germline V and J ends were trimmed by 5 bases and 4 bases, with 14 bases remaining between them. In DNA form, the CDR3 reads TGTGCCTGGTCAGGACGGTTCGGCACTGAAGCTTTCTTT. It translates to CAWSGRFGTEAFF. Combining the CDR3 with reference TRBV30 and TRBJ1-1 gives the whole variable domain SQTIHQWPATLVQPVGSPLSLECTVEGTSNPNLYWYRQAAGRGLQLLFYSVGIGQISSEVPQNLSASRPQDRQFILSSKKLLLSDSGFYLCAWSGRFGTEAFFGQGTRLTVV.

A note on this clonotype: This may be a read error: a much more frequent sequence differs by one nucleotide. The chain has TRBV30 and TRBJ1-5, with D unclear. V was shortened by 2 bases and J by 0 bases, with 5 bases between the two germline ends. This CDR3 spans 13 amino acids. Germline V gives CDR1 GTSNPN, CDR2 SVGIG (reference sequence). CDR3 coding DNA: TGTGCCTGGAGTCTAGCTAGCAATCAGCCCCAGCATTTT. This gives the protein CAWSLASNQPQHF.

This clonotype was observed a single time. A much larger clone differs by one base, so this may be a read error. The CDR3 DNA reads as TGTGTCAGCAGTTACTCGAGGTCATCAGGACCCTATGGCTACACCTTC. Translation: CVSSYSRSSGPYGYTF. This chain uses TRBV6-2 or TRBV6-3 with TRBJ1-2; D is uncertain. The germline gives CDR1 MNHEY, CDR2 SVGEGT. CDR3 length: 16 residues.

This clonotype was counted many times. This sequence joins TRBV7-3 and TRBJ1-1, with 7 positions matching TRBD1. Germline lookup yields CDR1 SGHTA and CDR2 FQGTGA. The CDR3 is 15 residues long. Trimming at V came to 5 bases and at J to 4 bases, leaving 10 bases not matched to a gene. In DNA, the CDR3 is TGTGCCAGCAGCGTACAGGGGCGCGGACTCACTGAAGCTTTCTTT. Its translation is CASSVQGRGLTEAFF.

This clonotype has more than one count but fewer than ten. V and J are TRBV7-9 and TRBJ2-1; 10 bases align to TRBD2. V was pared by 2 bases and J by 8 bases, with 12 bases of the junction left unmatched. Per the germline V gene, CDR1 is SEHNR and CDR2 is FQNEAQ (reference sequence). The CDR3 contains 17 residues. DNA for the CDR3: TGTGCCAGCAGCTTATTTGGTGATAGCGGGAGGCTCCATGAGCAGTTCTTC. Encoded protein: CASSLFGDSGRLHEQFF.

Turning to this clonotype: Possible read error: a much larger clone is one base away. The CDR3 region is CAWSVPSGPSYNEQLF. DNA for the CDR3: TGTGCCTGGAGTGTCCCGAGCGGCCCCTCCTACAATGAGCAGCTCTTC. This chain connects TRBV30 to TRBJ2-1; D is perhaps TRBD2 (5 bases). The CDR3 totals 16 residues. The V gene's germline CDR1 is GTSNPN and CDR2 SVGIG (reference sequence).

This clonotype was counted many times. J is TRBJ2-1 and V is TRBV28; 10 bases map to TRBD2. CDR1 is MDHEN and CDR2 is SYDVKM in the germline V gene. The J segment lost 7 bases and the V segment lost 6 bases, leaving 12 bases of the junction unmatched. This CDR3 contains 16 residues. The CDR3 is CASSPRSSGSPNEQFF. The CDR3 region has the DNA TGTGCCAGCAGCCCCCGCTCTAGCGGGAGCCCTAATGAGCAGTTCTTC.

In its sample, this clonotype was seen a few times. This sequence joins TRBV9 and TRBJ2-1; D remains unclear. The germline gives CDR1 SGDLS, CDR2 YYNGEE. The CDR3 runs to 11 residues. Trimming left V 7 bases short and J 8 bases short, with 10 bases between. This chain's CDR3 is CASSTGHEQFF. The CDR3 region has the DNA TGTGCCAGCTCGACGGGCCATGAGCAGTTCTTC.

This clonotype was seen ten or more times. The chain recombines TRBV28 with TRBJ2-5; perhaps TRBD1 as D (7 bases). This CDR3 spans 13 amino acids. V gave up 6 bases and J gave up 4 bases, with 12 bases separating them. Germline CDR1 reads MDHEN; CDR2 reads SYDVKM. The CDR3 loop is CASRNQGGETQYF. For the CDR3, the DNA is TGTGCCAGCAGAAACCAGGGGGGAGAGACCCAGTACTTC.

This clonotype was seen ten or more times. The chain couples TRBV29-1 to TRBJ2-2; 8 positions agree with TRBD2. J was trimmed by 4 bases and V by 3 bases; bases with no gene match: 7. This CDR3 spans 15 amino acids. Germline V gene lookup returns CDR1 SQVTM and CDR2 ANQGSEA. CDR3 in amino acids: CSVDREGVGTGELFF. The CDR3 DNA follows: TGCAGCGTTGATCGGGAGGGAGTGGGCACCGGGGAGCTGTTTTTT.